This T cell receptor beta chain stems from a study of blood T cell repertoires in COVID-19. About the research overall: The United States, Italy and Spain supplied acute and convalescent COVID-19 samples. PBMCs, B-cell-depleted T cells, or T cells provided the cDNA or gDNA that made up the material.

In the authors' methods: The authors estimated nucleated cell counts from reference gene primer amplification. TCRdb keeps only in-frame clones here, not all; method: immunoSEQ multiplex PCR. Clonal size and the V and J genes are those of that table, whereas D and trimming came from the DNA. The data show about 120,000 clones, 85% to 90% seen once. The junction had 5 bases not matched to a gene; V was cut back by 7 bases and J by 1 base. The CDR3 spans 14 residues. Germline values: CDR1 MDHEN, CDR2 SYDVKM. The chain links TRBV28 to TRBJ2-7; the match to TRBD1 covers 9 bases. The sequenced sample consisted of peripheral blood. This clonotype was obtained from a woman in her fifties or sixties with acute or convalescent COVID-19. The CDR3 DNA follows: TGTGCCAGCAAAGCCGGACAGGGGTCCTACGAGCAGTACTTC. Protein sequence: CASKAGQGSYEQYF.